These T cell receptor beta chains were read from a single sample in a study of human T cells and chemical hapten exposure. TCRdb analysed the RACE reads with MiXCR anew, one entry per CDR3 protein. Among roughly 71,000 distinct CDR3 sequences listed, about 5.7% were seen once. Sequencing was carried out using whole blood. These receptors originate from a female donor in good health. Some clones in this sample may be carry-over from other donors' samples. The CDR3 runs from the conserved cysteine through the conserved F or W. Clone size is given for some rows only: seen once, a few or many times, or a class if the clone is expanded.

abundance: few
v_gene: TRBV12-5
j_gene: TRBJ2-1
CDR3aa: CASGPLGTDNEQFF

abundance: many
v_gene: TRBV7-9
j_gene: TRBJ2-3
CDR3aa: CASSPSGIGIDTQYF

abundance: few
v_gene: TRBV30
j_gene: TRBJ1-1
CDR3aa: CAWRRWGRLNTEAFF

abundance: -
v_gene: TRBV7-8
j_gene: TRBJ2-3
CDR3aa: CASSSLRTSGSTDTQYF

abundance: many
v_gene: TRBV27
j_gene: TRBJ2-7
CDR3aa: CASSGTGRIGTEQYF

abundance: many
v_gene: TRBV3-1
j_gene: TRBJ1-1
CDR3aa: CASSPRDRANTEAFF

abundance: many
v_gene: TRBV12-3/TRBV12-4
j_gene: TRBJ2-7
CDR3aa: CASSLGDYEQYF

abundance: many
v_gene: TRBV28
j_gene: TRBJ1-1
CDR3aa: CASSLRVVNTEAFF

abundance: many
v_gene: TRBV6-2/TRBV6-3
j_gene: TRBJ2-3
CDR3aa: CASSPRDTQYF

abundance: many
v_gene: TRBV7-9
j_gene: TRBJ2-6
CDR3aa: CASRLRQGPGANVLTF

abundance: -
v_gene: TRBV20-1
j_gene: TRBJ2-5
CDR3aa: CSAVIIETQYF

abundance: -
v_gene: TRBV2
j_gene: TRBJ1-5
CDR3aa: CASSELHIYSNQPQHF

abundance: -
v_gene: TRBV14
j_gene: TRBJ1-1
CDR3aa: CASSHEGVKDTEAFF

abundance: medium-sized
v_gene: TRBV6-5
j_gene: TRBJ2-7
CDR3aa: CASSAGGTGSREQYF

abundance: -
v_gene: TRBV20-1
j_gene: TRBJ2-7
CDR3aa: CSASQEGTGYEQYF

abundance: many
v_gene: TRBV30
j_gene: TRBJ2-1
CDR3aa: CAWTGYNEQFF

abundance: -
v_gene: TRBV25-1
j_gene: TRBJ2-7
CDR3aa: CASSGDIYEQYF

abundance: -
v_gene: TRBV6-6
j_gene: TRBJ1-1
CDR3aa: CASSYLDRGINTEAFF

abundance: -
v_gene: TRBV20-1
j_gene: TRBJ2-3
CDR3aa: CSALTMGSGSTDTQYF

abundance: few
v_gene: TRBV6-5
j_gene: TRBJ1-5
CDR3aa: CASREGWRQPQHF

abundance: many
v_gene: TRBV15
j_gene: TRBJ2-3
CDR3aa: CATSREYGGVSTDTQYF

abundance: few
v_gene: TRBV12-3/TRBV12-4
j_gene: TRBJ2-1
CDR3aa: CASSYREGDNEQFF

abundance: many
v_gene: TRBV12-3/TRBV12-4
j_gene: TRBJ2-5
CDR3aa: CASTLGQETQYF

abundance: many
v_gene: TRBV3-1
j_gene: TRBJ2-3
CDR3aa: CASSRSTDTQYF

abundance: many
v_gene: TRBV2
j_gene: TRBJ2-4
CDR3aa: CASRGQGALGDF

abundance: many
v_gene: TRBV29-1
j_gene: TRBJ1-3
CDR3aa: CSVLSIGNTIYF

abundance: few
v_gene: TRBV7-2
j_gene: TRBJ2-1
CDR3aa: CASSLAYNEQFF

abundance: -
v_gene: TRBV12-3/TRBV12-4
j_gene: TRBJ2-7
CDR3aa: CASRPTVSYEQYF

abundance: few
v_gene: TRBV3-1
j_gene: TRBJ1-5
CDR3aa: CASSQDTQPQHF

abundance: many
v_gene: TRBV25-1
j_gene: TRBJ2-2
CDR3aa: CAAGRNTGELFF

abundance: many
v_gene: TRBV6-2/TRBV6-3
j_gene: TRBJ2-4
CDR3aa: CASSYTDPRIQYF

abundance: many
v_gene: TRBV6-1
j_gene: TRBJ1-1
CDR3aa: CASSFQPDSMNTEAFF

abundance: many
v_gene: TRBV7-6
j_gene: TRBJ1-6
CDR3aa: CASSTGQGFSYNSPLHF

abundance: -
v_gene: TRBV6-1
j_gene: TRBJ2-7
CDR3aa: CASSVLAGVLYEQYF

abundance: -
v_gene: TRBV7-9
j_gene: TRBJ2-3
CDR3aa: CASSLVWASVSTDTQYF

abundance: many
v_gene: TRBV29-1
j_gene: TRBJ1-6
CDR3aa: CSVGGQDNSPLHF

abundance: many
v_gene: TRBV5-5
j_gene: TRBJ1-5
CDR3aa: CASSWGVTQGQPQHF

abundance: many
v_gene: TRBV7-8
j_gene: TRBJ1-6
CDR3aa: CASSSPRDNSPLHF

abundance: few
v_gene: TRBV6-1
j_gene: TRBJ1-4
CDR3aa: CASRSLATNEKLFF

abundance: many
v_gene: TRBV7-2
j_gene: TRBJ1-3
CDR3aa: CASSFDRGLPGNTIYF

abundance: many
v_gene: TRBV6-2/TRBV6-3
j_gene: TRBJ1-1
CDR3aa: CASSYSDRYTEAFF

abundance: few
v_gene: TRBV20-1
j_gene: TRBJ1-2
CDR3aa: CSASLGGLDGYTF

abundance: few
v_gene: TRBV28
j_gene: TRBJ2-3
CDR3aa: CASSSSGTTDTQYF

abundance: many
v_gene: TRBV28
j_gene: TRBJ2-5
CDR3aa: CASSNLATGETQYF

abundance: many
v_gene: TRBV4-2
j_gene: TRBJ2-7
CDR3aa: CASSQDHGTAYEQYF

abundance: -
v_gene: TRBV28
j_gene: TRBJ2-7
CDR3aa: CASSFHGLAGGYEQYF

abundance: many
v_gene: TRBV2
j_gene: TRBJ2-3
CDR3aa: CASRDRPGTDTQYF

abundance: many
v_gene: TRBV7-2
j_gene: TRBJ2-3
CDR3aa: CASSEGLATDTQYF

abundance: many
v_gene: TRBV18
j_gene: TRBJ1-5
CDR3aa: CASSPRQGGQPQHF

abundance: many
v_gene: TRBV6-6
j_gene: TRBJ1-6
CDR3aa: CASRPTGTDNSPLHF

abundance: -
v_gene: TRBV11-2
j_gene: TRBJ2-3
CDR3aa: CASSFRGRASDTQYF

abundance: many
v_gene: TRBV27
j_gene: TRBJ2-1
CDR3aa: CASSLRGSSYNEQFF

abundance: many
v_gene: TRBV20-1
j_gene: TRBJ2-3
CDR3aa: CSARDLGRDGTDTQYF

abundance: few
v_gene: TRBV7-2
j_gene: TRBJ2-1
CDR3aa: CASSLASEYNEQFF

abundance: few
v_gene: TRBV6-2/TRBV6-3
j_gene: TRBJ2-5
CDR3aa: CASSWAGEETQYF